This T cell receptor beta chain was sequenced in a study of graft-versus-host responses after intestinal transplantation. Study as a whole: Recipients underwent multivisceral, liver-intestinal, or isolated intestinal transplants. Tacrolimus plus steroids were given to all recipients for two to three years, preceded by anti-thymocyte globulin induction.

This clone was seen only once. Its cognate antigen is unknown. This table comes from immunoSEQ multiplex PCR, and its TCRdb copy is limited to in-frame clones, with some not included. The data show tens of thousands of clones, about 90% seen once. Findings and limits, study-wide: There was an association between peak levels of circulating GvH clones and early post-transplant HvG declines. GvH clones turned up in recipient marrow; some had shown up first in ileum or blood.

The specimen was PBMCs, collected 98 days after intestinal transplantation. The source is a human patient who received an intestinal transplant, so some T cells may come from the graft donor.

The DNA of the CDR3 is TGTGCCAGCAGTCGGGGGTTAGGGACTGAAGCTTTCTTT. This sequence encodes CASSRGLGTEAFF. This chain uses TRBV6-6 with TRBJ1-1; TRBD1 might be the D (5 bases). This CDR3 has 13 residues. V lost 5 bases, J lost 5 bases, and 12 bases lay in between. The germline V gene encodes CDR1 MNHNY and CDR2 SVGAGI (reference sequence).